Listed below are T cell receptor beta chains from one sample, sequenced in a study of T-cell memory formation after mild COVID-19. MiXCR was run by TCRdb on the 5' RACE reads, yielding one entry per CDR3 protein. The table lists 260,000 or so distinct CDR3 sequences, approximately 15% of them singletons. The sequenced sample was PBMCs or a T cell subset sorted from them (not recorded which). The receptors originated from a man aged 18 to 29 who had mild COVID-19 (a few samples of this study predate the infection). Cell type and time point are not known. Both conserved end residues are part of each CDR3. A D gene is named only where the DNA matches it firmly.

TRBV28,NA,CASSLTPFSGPGANVLTF
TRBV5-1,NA,CASSFDRRNYGYTF
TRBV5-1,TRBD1,CASSLRSTGAVSGANVLTF
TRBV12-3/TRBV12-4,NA,CASSLAPGSSYEQYF
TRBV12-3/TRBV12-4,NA,CASSLAMTGYTF
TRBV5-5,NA,CASSFSPPLMTAYEQYF
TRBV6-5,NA,CASSYQGNQPQHF
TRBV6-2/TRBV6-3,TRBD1,CASSKDREYEQYF
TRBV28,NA,CASQEDGNEKLFF
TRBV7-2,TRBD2,CASSFNGGQETQYF
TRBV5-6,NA,CASSFSGSPLHF
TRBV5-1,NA,CASSGVRPNGELFF
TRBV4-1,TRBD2,CASSQEGTSGDPGTGELFF
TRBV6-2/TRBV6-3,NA,CASSWVPPQPNTEAFF
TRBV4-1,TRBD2,CASRNKGGLADNEQFF
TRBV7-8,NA,CASSLVGGGNTEAFF
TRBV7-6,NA,CASSLIANTGELFF
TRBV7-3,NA,CASSLVVGSSEQFF
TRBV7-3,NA,CASSPGHQETQYF
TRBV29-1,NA,CSVGFMGNEQFF
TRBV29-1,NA,CSVVYPSSGNTIYF
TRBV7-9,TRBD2,CASSSLTSGGLYQETQYF
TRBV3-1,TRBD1,CASSFDRVEQFF
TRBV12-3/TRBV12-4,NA,CASSPGLQGAYGYTF
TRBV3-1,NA,CASSQEGEGTIYF
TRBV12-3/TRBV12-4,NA,CASSLLGQAFF
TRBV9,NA,CASSVGALGEDTQYF
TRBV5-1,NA,CASSLPDRTEHEQYF
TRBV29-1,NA,CSVEGRDAIYF
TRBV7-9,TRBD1,CASSGTGTGNTGELFF
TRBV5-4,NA,CASSFEGGPVF
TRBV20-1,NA,CSASDLGHNEQFF
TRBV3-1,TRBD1,CASSQPANRQGRHIQYF
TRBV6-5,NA,CASSSTTVGLGETQYF
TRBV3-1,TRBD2,CASSRRSGGSYEQYF
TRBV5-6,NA,CASSRLSTGELFF